These T cell receptor beta chains were read from a single sample in a study of molecular identifiers for immune sequencing clone quantification. TCRdb processed the PCR reads anew with MiXCR; each CDR3 protein has one entry. In the table there are about half a million distinct CDR3 sequences, about a fifth of which are singletons. The specimen was naive CD8+ T cells from blood, with Jurkat cell RNA spiked in. The origin of the receptors is a human donor in good health. Some libraries in this study had Jurkat cell RNA spiked in. CDR3s leave out the opening cysteine and the closing phenylalanine or tryptophan.

CDR3	V	J
ASGTPGRGGNTIY	TRBV12-5	TRBJ1-3
ASSLLGSANEKLF	TRBV7-2	TRBJ1-4
ASSFDRGRGIQY	TRBV28	TRBJ2-4
ASSPRNWEDGYT	TRBV9	TRBJ1-2
ASSLGRGLSGRGHETQY	TRBV7-8	TRBJ2-5
SARVARSTYEQY	TRBV20-1	TRBJ2-7
ASSSPGQGREKLF	TRBV13	TRBJ1-4
AWSEIYEQY	TRBV30	TRBJ2-7
ASSPDLNFYEQY	TRBV19	TRBJ2-7
ASTPIGSRTDTQY	TRBV28	TRBJ2-3
ASSGIITEAF	TRBV7-9	TRBJ1-1
ASAPTWGGETQY	TRBV7-6	TRBJ2-5
SVDSGQGPSGNTIY	TRBV29-1	TRBJ1-3
ASGLVQVTDKF	TRBV12-5	TRBJ1-2
ASSLVGQGTNEKLF	TRBV5-5	TRBJ1-4
ASSVTGNQPQH	TRBV9	TRBJ1-5
SARDVSDSDRANEQF	TRBV20-1	TRBJ2-1